A single sample is the source of the 22 T cell receptor beta chains below, sequenced in a study of graft-versus-host responses after intestinal transplantation. Using immunoSEQ multiplex PCR, the repertoire was profiled, and TCRdb retains in-frame clones only, with some absent. The data show fewer than 45,000 clones, 91% seen once. The sequences come from PBMCs, collected around 330 days after intestinal transplant. These receptors were taken from a human patient who received an intestinal transplant, so some T cells may come from the graft donor.

The V call is TRBV4-2, the J call TRBJ1-5; 8 bases match TRBD1. The CDR3 contains 21 residues. Germline CDR1 is LGHNA and CDR2 is YNFKEQ. V lost 4 bases to trimming and J lost 0 bases; unmatched junction nucleotides: 20. The CDR3: CASSPRSSRGPNIYSNQPQHF. CDR3 nucleotides: TGTGCCAGCAGCCCCCGGTCGAGCAGGGGGCCCAATATATATAGCAATCAGCCCCAGCATTTT.

The count of this clone is one. The chain joins TRBV28 to TRBJ2-7; 14 bases map to TRBD2. Losses at the gene ends were 5 bases for V and 4 bases for J; bases not matched to a gene: 10. CDR1 is MDHEN, CDR2 SYDVKM, per germline. There are 17 residues in the CDR3. DNA of the CDR3: TGTGCCAGCAGTCGATCACTCGGGACTAGCGGGGGATACGAGCAGTACTTC. Translated, it gives CASSRSLGTSGGYEQYF.

This clone was detected once. This chain joins TRBV4-1 and TRBJ1-6; D is undetermined. Germline V gives CDR1 MGHRA, CDR2 YSYEKL. The CDR3 is made up of 13 amino acids. Trimming took 8 bases from V and 7 from J, leaving 12 bases between them. The CDR3: CASSGGINSPLHF. Written as DNA, the CDR3 is TGCGCCAGCTCGGGAGGGATCAATTCACCCCTCCACTTT.

The CDR3 DNA sequence: TGTGCCAGCAGCCCCCCGAACAGGGGCGGCTACGAGCAGTACTTC. It is translated as CASSPPNRGGYEQYF. V usage is TRBV11-2 and J usage is TRBJ2-7, with TRBD1 identical over 7 bases. This CDR3 contains 15 residues. Germline CDR1 and CDR2: SGHAT and FQNNGV. V gave up 5 bases and J gave up 3 bases; unmatched junction bases: 10.

The genes are TRBV6-5 and TRBJ2-7, with no clear D. V dropped 5 bases and J dropped 7 bases, with 12 bases sitting between them. The CDR3 extends over 12 amino acids. CDR1 and CDR2 from the germline V gene are MNHEY and SVGAGI. The CDR3 DNA follows: TGTGCCAGCAGTCAGGAATGGGGAGAGCAGTACTTC. This encodes CASSQEWGEQYF.

Regarding this clone: Additional DNA sequences in this sample encode the identical CDR3. The gene calls are TRBV4-1 and TRBJ1-5; D remains ambiguous. V was pared by 0 bases and J by 9 bases, with 12 bases between. The CDR3 totals 14 residues. Germline-derived CDR1 and CDR2 are MGHRA and YSYEKL. The CDR3 protein is CASSQDLGWRPQHF. CDR3 DNA: TGCGCCAGCAGCCAAGATCTGGGTTGGAGGCCCCAGCATTTT.

The rearrangement uses TRBV2 and TRBJ2-5; 13 nucleotides match TRBD2. Germline V gives CDR1 SNHLY, CDR2 FYNNEI. J was trimmed by 7 bases and V by 5 bases; bases with no gene match: 7. This CDR3 is built from 15 residues. CDR3 loop: CASSRLAGGRATQYF. In DNA form, the CDR3 reads TGTGCCAGCAGTCGACTAGCGGGGGGACGTGCGACCCAGTACTTC.

This clone was seen only once. The J gene is TRBJ2-2, the V gene TRBV5-1; D gene ambiguous. In germline, CDR1 is SGHRS, CDR2 YFSETQ. This CDR3 contains 17 residues. V was shortened by 3 bases and J by 2 bases, with 17 bases between the two germline ends. CDR3 sequence: CASSSLEFRANTGELFF. CDR3 sequence (DNA): TGCGCCAGCAGCTCGCTAGAATTCCGGGCAAACACCGGGGAGCTGTTTTTT.

The chain joins TRBV7-2 to TRBJ2-7; no clear D gene. Germline CDR1 and CDR2: SGHTA and FQGNSA. V shed 1 base and J shed 5 bases, with 12 bases lying between them. The CDR3 is 14 residues long. CDR3 residues: CASSLGIFRDEQYF. The CDR3 DNA reads as TGTGCCAGCAGCTTAGGGATCTTCCGGGACGAGCAGTACTTC.

The chain is built from TRBV9 and TRBJ2-1; 11 bases map to TRBD2. After removal of 3 bases from V and 9 bases from J, the junction contained 17 bases not matched to a gene. The CDR3 contains 18 residues. Germline CDR1 is SGDLS and CDR2 is YYNGEE. CDR3 in amino acids: CASSEAELSGRVVGEQFF. As DNA, the CDR3 is TGTGCCAGCAGCGAGGCGGAACTTAGCGGGAGGGTCGTTGGTGAGCAGTTCTTC. The complete variable domain, with remaining parts taken from reference TRBV9 and TRBJ2-1, reads DSGVTQTPKHLITATGQRVTLRCSPRSGDLSVYWYQQSLDQGLQFLIQYYNGEERAKGNILERFSAQQFPDLHSELNLSSLELGDSALYFCASSEAELSGRVVGEQFFGPGTRLTVL.

The V gene is TRBV18, the J gene TRBJ2-5; D remains unclear. The length of the CDR3 is 13 residues. The germline V gene encodes CDR1 KGHSH and CDR2 LQKENI. V was pared by 2 bases and J by 5 bases, with 9 bases between. The CDR3 is CASSPGLGETQYF. The CDR3 bases are TGTGCCAGCTCACCAGGGCTGGGGGAGACCCAGTACTTC.

This clone was recorded a few times. DNA for the CDR3: TGTGCCTGTAGGGCCGGGGAGCTGTTTTTT. Translation gives CACRAGELFF. The rearrangement uses TRBV6-1 and TRBJ2-2, with D unclear. This CDR3 is 10 amino acids long. V dropped 11 bases and J dropped 6 bases, with 7 bases sitting between them. The germline CDR1 and CDR2 sequences are MNHNS and SASEGT.

This rearrangement joins TRBV5-1 to TRBJ2-3; TRBD1 agrees at 9 bases. V lost 3 bases and J lost 2; bases outside the gene matches: 10. The germline V gene encodes CDR1 SGHRS and CDR2 YFSETQ. The CDR3 extends over 17 amino acids. The CDR3 DNA reads TGCGCCAGCAGCTCTTTACCACAGGGGGCTTACACAGATACGCAGTATTTT. It yields the protein CASSSLPQGAYTDTQYF. Complete variable domain (other parts from reference TRBV5-1 and TRBJ2-3): KAGVTQTPRYLIKTRGQQVTLSCSPISGHRSVSWYQQTPGQGLQFLFEYFSETQRNKGNFPGRFSGRQFSNSRSEMNVSTLELGDSALYLCASSSLPQGAYTDTQYFGPGTRLTVL.

The chain combines TRBV14 with TRBJ1-5; a weak D match, TRBD1 (5 bases). CDR3 length: 15 residues. Germline CDR1 is SGHDN and CDR2 is FVKESK. V lost 1 base to trimming and J lost 2 bases, with 9 bases between them. CDR3 bases: TGTGCCAGCAGCCAAGGGGGCGCGGGCAATCAGCCCCAGCATTTT. This gives the protein CASSQGGAGNQPQHF. Using reference TRBV14 and TRBJ1-5 for the parts outside the CDR3, the full variable domain is EAGVTQFPSHSVIEKGQTVTLRCDPISGHDNLYWYRRVMGKEIKFLLHFVKESKQDESGMPNNRFLAERTGGTYSTLKVQPAELEDSGVYFCASSQGGAGNQPQHFGDGTRLSIL.

This sequence joins TRBV6-1 and TRBJ2-7; possibly TRBD1 for D (6 bases). Trimming stripped 6 bases from V and 4 bases from J, with 10 bases between. Germline V gene sequence: CDR1 MNHNS, CDR2 SASEGT. The CDR3 length is 12 residues. The DNA for the CDR3 is TGTGCCAGCAGCGGGACATCTTACGAGCAGTACTTC. Translated, it gives CASSGTSYEQYF.

The CDR3 DNA follows: TGTGCCAGCAGCCCCGGACAGGCTACCTACGAGCAGTACTTC. This encodes CASSPGQATYEQYF. The chain is built from TRBV5-4 and TRBJ2-7; TRBD1 matches 7 bases. The J segment lost 2 bases and the V segment lost 4 bases, leaving 6 bases of the junction unmatched. Germline loops: CDR1 SGHNT, CDR2 YYREEE (reference sequence). This CDR3 is 14 amino acids long.

The DNA of the CDR3 is TGTGCCAGCAGTGAAGGATCCACTGAAGCTTTCTTT. This translates into CASSEGSTEAFF. The gene calls are TRBV2 and TRBJ1-1; D not resolved. Germline values: CDR1 SNHLY, CDR2 FYNNEI. Trimming shortened V by 1 base and J by 4 bases, and 4 bases separated the two germline ends. The CDR3 is made up of 12 amino acids.

The rearrangement joins TRBV4-1 to TRBJ1-2; 7 positions agree with TRBD1. Germline-derived CDR1 and CDR2 are MGHRA and YSYEKL. There are 15 residues in the CDR3. The V segment lost 3 bases and the J segment 2 bases; nucleotides outside the gene matches: 6. The CDR3 sequence: CASSQAGTANYGYTF. The CDR3 nucleotides read TGCGCCAGCAGCCAGGCCGGGACAGCCAACTATGGCTACACCTTC.

The chain is built from TRBV7-9 and TRBJ2-3, with 11 bases that match TRBD2. The length of the CDR3 is 18 residues. Germline V gene data show CDR1 as SEHNR and CDR2 as FQNEAQ (reference sequence). After removal of 1 base from V and 5 bases from J, the junction contained 11 bases not matched to a gene. CDR3 coding DNA: TGTGCCAGCAGCTTAGGCCCTCTACTAGCGGGAGCTGGAGATACGCAGTATTTT. Its translation is CASSLGPLLAGAGDTQYF.

This chain uses TRBV4-1 with TRBJ2-1; maybe TRBD1 (6 bases). This CDR3 has 18 residues. Trimming cost V 0 bases and J 4 bases, with 19 bases left between them. Germline CDR1 is MGHRA and CDR2 is YSYEKL. The CDR3 region is CASSQDSGPGQQYNEQFF. The CDR3, as DNA: TGCGCCAGCAGCCAAGATTCAGGTCCGGGACAACAATACAATGAGCAGTTCTTC.

The chain carries TRBV7-2 and TRBJ2-1; 15 nucleotides agree with TRBD2. With V trimmed by 4 bases and J by 8 bases, 12 bases remained unmatched. CDR3 length: 18 amino acids. Per germline, CDR1 SGHTA and CDR2 FQGNSA. The CDR3 loop is CASSSIRTSGRAIYEQFF. For the CDR3, the DNA is TGTGCCAGCAGCTCGATTAGGACTAGCGGGAGGGCCATCTATGAGCAGTTCTTC.

The chain combines TRBV28 with TRBJ2-5; no clear D. Germline V gives CDR1 MDHEN, CDR2 SYDVKM. The CDR3 sequence is 11 residues long. Trimming took 2 bases from V and 5 from J, leaving 3 bases between them. The CDR3 here is CASSLGETQYF. The CDR3 DNA is TGTGCCAGCAGTTTAGGGGAGACCCAGTACTTC. Combining the CDR3 with reference TRBV28 and TRBJ2-5 gives the whole variable domain DVKVTQSSRYLVKRTGEKVFLECVQDMDHENMFWYRQDPGLGLRLIYFSYDVKMKEKGDIPEGYSVSREKKERFSLILESASTNQTSMYLCASSLGETQYFGPGTRLLVL.